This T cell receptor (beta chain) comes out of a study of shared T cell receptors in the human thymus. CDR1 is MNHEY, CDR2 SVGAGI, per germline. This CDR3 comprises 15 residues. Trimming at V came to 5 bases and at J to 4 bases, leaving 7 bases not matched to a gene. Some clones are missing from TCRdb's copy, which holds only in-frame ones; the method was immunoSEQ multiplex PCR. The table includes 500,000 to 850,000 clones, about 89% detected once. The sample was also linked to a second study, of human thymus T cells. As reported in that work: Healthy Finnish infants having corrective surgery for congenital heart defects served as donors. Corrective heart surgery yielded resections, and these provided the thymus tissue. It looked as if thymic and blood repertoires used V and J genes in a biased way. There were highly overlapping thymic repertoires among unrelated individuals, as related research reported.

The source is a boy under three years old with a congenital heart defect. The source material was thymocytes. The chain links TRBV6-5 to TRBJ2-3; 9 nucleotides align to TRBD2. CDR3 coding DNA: TGTGCCAGCAGTACGCGGGGGGGCCGCGCAGATACGCAGTATTTT. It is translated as CASSTRGGRADTQYF.